This T cell receptor beta chain was sequenced for a study of shared clonotypes between healthy human individuals. Study summary: For every donor, three CD4 naive, three CD4 memory, two CD8 naive and one CD8 memory plates were used. The study, taken as a whole, reports: Between a few donors, naive CD4 clonotypes were shared at a level of around 4.8%.

Germline V lookup: CDR1 LNHNV, CDR2 YYDKDF (reference sequence). V lost 0 bases and J 4 bases, leaving 28 bases between the germline ends. The CDR3 is 21 residues long. Comment on this clone: As yet, its antigen is unknown.

Everyone who donated was a Caucasian adult who lived in Nashville, Tennessee. Clones were sequenced by immunoSEQ multiplex PCR, and TCRdb holds only the in-frame ones, with some missing. The sample lists some 2.4 million clones; more than 85% were seen once. The sequence derives from a man younger than 30 in good health. Some clones in this sample may be carry-over from other donors' samples. This rearrangement joins TRBV15 to TRBJ1-5; possibly TRBD1 for D (5 bases). The sequenced sample was naive CD4+ T cells from PBMCs. The sample's subset: CD45RA+ positively selected. The CDR3 sequence: CATSRDPQLPGLRSHNQPQHF. CDR3 DNA: TGTGCCACCAGCAGAGATCCCCAACTACCGGGACTCCGATCCCATAATCAGCCCCAGCATTTT.